The clone carrying this T cell receptor (beta chain) showed up just a few times. Its specificity is unknown. With molecular barcodes, quantitative 5'-RACE was used to make the TCR beta libraries. One entry per CDR3 protein results from TCRdb running MiXCR on the 5' RACE reads. The repertoire includes fewer than 750,000 distinct CDR3 sequences, around 20% of them detected once, and 19% sits in the top ten. This specimen comes from a study of CD8 T cells in ankylosing spondylitis. Whole-study results and caveats: Roughly eight highly homologous variants formed a TCR beta motif that appeared characteristic of ankylosing spondylitis blood.

CDR1 is SQVTM and CDR2 is ANQGSEA in the germline V gene. V lost 6 bases, J lost 9 bases, and 14 bases stayed unmatched. The CDR3 covers 15 residues. Input material: blood, either unsorted or a sorted T cell fraction (not recorded which). The TCR was taken from a male donor with ankylosing spondylitis. The V call is TRBV29-1, the J call TRBJ2-1; 10 bases agree with TRBD2. The CDR3 protein is CSVDQAGGPIGEQFF. The CDR3 nucleotides read TGCAGCGTGGACCAAGCGGGAGGGCCAATCGGTGAGCAGTTCTTC.